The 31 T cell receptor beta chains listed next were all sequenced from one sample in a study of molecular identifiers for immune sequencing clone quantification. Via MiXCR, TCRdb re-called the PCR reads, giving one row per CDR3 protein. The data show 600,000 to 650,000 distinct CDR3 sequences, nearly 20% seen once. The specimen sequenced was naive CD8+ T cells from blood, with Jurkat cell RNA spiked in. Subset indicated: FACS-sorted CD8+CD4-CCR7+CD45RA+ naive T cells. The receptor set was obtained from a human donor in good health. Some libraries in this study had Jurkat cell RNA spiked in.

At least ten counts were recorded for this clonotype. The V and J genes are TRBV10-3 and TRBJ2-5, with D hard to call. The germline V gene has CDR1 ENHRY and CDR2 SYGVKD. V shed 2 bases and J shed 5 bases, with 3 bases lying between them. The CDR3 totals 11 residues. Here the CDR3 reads CAISETETQYF. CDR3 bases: TGTGCCATCAGTGAGACGGAGACCCAGTACTTC.

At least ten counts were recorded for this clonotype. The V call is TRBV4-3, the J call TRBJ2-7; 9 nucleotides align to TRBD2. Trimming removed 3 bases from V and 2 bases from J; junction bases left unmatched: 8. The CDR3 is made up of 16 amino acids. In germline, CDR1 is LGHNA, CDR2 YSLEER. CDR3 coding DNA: TGCGCCAGCAGCCACGGACTAGCGCGGGCGACCTACGAGCAGTACTTC. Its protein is CASSHGLARATYEQYF.

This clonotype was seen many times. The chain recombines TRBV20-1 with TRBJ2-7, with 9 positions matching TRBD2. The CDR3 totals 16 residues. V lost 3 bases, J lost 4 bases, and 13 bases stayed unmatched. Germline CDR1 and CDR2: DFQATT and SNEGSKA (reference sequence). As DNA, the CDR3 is TGCAGTGCTAGTGAATTAGCGGGAGACCGATTTTACGAGCAGTACTTC. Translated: CSASELAGDRFYEQYF.

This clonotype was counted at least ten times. CDR3 region: CASAGKQETQYF. The CDR3 coding sequence is TGTGCCAGCGCCGGCAAACAAGAGACCCAGTACTTC. The chain combines TRBV6-2 or TRBV6-3 with TRBJ2-5; D unclear. Germline V gene sequence: CDR1 MNHEY, CDR2 SVGEGT. V lost 8 bases, J lost 2 bases, and 9 bases lay in between. This CDR3 is built from 12 residues.

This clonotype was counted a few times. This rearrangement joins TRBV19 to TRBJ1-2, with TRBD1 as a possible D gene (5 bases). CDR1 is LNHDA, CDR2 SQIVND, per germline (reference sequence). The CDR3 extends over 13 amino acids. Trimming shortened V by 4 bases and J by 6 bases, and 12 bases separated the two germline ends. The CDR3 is CASSNGGVNGYTF. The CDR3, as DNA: TGTGCCAGTAGTAACGGGGGGGTGAATGGCTACACCTTC.

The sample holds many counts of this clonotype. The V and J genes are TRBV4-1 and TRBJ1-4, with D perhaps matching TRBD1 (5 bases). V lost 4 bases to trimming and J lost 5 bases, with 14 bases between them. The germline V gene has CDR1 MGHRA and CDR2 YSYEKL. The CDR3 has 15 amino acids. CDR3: CASSPGTAGNEKLFF. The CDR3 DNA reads TGCGCCAGCAGCCCAGGGACGGCGGGGAATGAAAAACTGTTTTTT.

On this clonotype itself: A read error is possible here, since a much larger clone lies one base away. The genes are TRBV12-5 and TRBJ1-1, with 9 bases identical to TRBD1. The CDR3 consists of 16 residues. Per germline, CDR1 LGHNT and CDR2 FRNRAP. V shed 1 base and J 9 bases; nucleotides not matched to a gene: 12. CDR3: CASGLEPGQGKAKAFF. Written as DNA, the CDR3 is TGTGCTAGTGGTTTGGAGCCGGGACAGGGAAAAGCTAAAGCTTTCTTT.

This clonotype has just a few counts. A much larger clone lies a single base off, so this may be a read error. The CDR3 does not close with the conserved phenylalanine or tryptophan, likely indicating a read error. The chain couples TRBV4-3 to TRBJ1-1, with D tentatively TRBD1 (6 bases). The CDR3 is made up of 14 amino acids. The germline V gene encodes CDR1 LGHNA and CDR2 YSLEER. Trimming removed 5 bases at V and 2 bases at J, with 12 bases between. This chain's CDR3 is CASSAGTLNTEAFL. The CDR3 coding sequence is TGCGCCAGCAGCGCAGGGACACTCAACACTGAAGCTTTCCTT.

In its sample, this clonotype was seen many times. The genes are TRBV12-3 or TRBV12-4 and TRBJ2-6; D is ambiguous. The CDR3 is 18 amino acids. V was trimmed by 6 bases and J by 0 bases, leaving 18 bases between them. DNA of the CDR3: TGTGCCAGCAGCTTGCCCCCCGGGTCGAGCTCTGGGGCCAACGTCCTGACTTTC. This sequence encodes CASSLPPGSSSGANVLTF.

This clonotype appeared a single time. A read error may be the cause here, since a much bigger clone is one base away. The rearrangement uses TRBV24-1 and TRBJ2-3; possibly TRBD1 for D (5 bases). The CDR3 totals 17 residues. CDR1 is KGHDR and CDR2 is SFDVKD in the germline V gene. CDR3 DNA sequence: TGTGTCACCAGTGATTTGGAACCCTCCAAGGGGACAGATACGCAGTATTTT. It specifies CVTSDLEPSKGTDTQYF.

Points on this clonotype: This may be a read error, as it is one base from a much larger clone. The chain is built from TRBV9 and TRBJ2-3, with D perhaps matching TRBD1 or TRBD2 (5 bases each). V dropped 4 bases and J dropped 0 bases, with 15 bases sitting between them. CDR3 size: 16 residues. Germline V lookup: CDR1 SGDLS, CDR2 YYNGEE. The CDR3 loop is CASSTWDGHSTDTQYF. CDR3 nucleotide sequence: TGTGCCAGCAGCACCTGGGACGGCCATAGCACAGATACGCAGTATTTT.

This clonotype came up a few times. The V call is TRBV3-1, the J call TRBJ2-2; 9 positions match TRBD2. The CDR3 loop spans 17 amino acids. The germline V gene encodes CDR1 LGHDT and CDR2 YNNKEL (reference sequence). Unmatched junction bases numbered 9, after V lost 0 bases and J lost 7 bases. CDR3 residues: CASSQDGLAYGGGELFF. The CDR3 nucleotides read TGTGCCAGCAGCCAAGATGGACTAGCGTACGGGGGCGGGGAGCTGTTTTTT.

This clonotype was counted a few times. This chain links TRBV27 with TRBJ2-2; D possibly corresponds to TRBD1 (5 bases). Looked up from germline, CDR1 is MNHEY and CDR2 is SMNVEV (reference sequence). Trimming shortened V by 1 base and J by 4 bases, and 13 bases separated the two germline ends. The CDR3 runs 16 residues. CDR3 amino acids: CASSLLWQGGTGELFF. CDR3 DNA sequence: TGTGCCAGCAGTTTATTGTGGCAGGGTGGCACCGGGGAGCTGTTTTTT.

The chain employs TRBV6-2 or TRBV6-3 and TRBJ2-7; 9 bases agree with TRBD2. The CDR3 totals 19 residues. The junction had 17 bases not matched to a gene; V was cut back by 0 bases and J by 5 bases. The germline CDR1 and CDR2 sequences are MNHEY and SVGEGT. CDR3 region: CASSYSTALLREGSHEQYF. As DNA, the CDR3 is TGTGCCAGCAGTTACTCTACGGCCCTGTTGCGGGAGGGGAGCCACGAGCAGTACTTC.

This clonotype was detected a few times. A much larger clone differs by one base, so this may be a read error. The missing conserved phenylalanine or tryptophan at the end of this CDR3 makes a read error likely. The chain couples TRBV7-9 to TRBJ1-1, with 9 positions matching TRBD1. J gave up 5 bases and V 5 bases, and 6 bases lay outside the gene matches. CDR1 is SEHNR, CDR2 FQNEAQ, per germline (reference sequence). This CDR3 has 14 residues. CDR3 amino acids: CASSPRDRDTEAFL. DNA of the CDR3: TGTGCCAGCAGCCCTAGGGACAGGGATACTGAAGCTTTCCTT.

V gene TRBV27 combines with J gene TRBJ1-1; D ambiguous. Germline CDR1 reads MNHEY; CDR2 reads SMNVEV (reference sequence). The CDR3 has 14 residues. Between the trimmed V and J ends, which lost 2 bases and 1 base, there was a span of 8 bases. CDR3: CASSLIGQNTEAFF. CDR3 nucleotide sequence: TGTGCCAGCAGTTTAATAGGTCAGAACACTGAAGCTTTCTTT.

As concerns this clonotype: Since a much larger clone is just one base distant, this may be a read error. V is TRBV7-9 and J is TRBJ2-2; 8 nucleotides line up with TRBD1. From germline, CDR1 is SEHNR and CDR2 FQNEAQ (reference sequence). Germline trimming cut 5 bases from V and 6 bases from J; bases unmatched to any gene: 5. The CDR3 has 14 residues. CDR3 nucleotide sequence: TGTGCCAGCAGCCGGGACAGGTCTCCCGGGGAGCTGTTTTTT. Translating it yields CASSRDRSPGELFF.

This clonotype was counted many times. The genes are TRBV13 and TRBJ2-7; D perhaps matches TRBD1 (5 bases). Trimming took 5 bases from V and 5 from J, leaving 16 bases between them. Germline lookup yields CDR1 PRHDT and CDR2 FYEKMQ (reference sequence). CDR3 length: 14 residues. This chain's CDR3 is CASSQTWGADEQYF. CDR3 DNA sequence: TGTGCCAGCAGCCAGACTTGGGGCGCGGACGAGCAGTACTTC.

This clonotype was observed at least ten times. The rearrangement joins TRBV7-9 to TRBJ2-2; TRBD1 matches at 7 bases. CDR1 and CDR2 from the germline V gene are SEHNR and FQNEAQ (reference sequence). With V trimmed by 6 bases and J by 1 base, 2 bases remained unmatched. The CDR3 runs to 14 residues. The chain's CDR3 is CASSGTENTGELFF. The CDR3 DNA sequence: TGTGCCAGCAGTGGGACAGAGAACACCGGGGAGCTGTTTTTT.

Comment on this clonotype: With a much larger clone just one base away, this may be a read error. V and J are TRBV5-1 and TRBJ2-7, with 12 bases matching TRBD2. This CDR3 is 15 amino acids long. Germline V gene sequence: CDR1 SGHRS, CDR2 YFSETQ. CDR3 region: CASSLTSGSLYGQYF. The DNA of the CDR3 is TGCGCCAGCAGTCTGACTAGCGGGAGTCTCTACGGGCAGTACTTC.

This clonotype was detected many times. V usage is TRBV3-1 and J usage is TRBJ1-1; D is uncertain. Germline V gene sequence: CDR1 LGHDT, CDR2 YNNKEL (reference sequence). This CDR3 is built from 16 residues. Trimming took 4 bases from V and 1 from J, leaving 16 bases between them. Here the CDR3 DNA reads TGTGCCAGCAGCCCCCCCTATGGGGTGCAGAACACTGAAGCTTTCTTT. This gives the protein CASSPPYGVQNTEAFF.

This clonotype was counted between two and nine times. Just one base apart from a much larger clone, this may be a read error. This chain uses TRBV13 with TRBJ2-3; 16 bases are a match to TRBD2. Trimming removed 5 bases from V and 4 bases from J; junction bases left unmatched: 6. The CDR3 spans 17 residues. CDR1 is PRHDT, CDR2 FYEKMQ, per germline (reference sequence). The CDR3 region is CASSRGTSGRVPDTQYF. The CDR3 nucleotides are TGTGCCAGCAGCCGCGGGACTAGCGGGAGGGTACCAGATACGCAGTATTTT.

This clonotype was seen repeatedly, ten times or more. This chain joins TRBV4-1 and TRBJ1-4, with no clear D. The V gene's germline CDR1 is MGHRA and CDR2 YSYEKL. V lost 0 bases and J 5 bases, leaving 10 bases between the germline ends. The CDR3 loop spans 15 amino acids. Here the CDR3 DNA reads TGCGCCAGCAGCCAAGATAGCATGGTGAATGAAAAACTGTTTTTT. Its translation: CASSQDSMVNEKLFF.

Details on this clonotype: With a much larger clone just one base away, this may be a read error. CDR3 sequence: CGVRSSGNTIYF. The CDR3 DNA follows: TGCGGCGTCCGAAGTTCTGGAAACACCATATATTTT. This rearrangement joins TRBV29-1 to TRBJ1-3; D gene ambiguous. Per germline, CDR1 SQVTM and CDR2 ANQGSEA. This CDR3 contains 12 residues. The full variable domain, in which reference TRBV29-1 and TRBJ1-3 provide the parts outside the CDR3, is SAVISQKPSRDICQRGTSLTIQCQVDSQVTMMFWYRQQPGQSLTLIATANQGSEATYESGFVIDKFPISRPNLTFSTLTVSNMSPEDSSIYLCGVRSSGNTIYFGEGSWLTVV.

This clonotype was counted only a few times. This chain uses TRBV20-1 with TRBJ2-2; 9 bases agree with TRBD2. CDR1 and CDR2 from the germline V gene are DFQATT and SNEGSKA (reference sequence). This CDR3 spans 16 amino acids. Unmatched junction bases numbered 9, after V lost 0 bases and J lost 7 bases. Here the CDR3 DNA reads TGCAGTGCTAGAGATTTGGCGGGGGGGCTTGGCGGGGAGCTGTTTTTT. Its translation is CSARDLAGGLGGELFF.

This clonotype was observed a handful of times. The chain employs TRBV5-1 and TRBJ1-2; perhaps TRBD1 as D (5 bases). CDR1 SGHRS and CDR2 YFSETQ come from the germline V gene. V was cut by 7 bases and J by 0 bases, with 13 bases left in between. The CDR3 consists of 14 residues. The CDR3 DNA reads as TGCGCCAGCGGAGACAGCGGAGCTAACTATGGCTACACCTTC. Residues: CASGDSGANYGYTF.

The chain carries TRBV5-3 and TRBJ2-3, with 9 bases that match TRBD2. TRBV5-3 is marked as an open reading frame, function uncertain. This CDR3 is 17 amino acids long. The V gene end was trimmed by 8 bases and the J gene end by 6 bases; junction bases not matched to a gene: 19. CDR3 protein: CASSGGASGVTVDTQYF. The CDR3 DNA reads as TGTGCCAGCAGCGGAGGGGCTAGCGGGGTGACGGTGGATACGCAGTATTTT.

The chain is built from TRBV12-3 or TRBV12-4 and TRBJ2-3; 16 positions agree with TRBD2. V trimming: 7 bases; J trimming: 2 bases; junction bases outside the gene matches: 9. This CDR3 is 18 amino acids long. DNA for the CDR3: TGTGCCAGCAACCCTGGGACTAGCGGGGGGGGTATCACAGATACGCAGTATTTT. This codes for CASNPGTSGGGITDTQYF.

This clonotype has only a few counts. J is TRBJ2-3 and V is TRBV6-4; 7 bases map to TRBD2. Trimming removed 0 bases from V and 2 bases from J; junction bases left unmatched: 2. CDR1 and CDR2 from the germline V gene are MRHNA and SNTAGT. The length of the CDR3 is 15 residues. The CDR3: CASSDSAGATDTQYF. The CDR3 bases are TGTGCCAGCAGTGACTCTGCGGGAGCCACAGATACGCAGTATTTT.

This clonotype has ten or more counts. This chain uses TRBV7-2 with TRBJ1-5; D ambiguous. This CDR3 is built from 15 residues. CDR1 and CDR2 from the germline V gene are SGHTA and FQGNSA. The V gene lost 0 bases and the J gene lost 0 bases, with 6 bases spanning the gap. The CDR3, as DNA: TGTGCCAGCAGCTTAGCGGTCCATAGCAATCAGCCCCAGCATTTT. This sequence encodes CASSLAVHSNQPQHF.

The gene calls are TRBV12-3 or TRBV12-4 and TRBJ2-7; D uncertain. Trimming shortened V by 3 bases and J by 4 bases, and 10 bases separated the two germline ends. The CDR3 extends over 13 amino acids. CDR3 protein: CASSFFREYEQYF. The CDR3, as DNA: TGTGCCAGCAGTTTCTTTAGGGAATACGAGCAGTACTTC.